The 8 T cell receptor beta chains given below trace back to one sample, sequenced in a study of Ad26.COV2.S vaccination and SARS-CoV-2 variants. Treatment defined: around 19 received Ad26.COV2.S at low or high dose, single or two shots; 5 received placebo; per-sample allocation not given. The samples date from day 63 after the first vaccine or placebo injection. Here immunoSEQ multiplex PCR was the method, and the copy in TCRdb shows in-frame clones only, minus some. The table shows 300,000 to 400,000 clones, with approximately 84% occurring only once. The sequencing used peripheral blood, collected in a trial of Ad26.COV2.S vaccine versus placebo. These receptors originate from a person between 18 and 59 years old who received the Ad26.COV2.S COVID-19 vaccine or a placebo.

CDR3 region: CASIPRRSGEGNYGYTF. Here the CDR3 DNA reads TGTGCCAGCATCCCTCGCCGATCAGGGGAGGGGAACTATGGCTACACCTTC. The V gene is TRBV7-2, the J gene TRBJ1-2, with a tentative D call TRBD1 (6 bases). The CDR3 loop spans 17 amino acids. V gave up 7 bases and J gave up 2 bases, with 23 bases separating them. Germline V gene sequence: CDR1 SGHTA, CDR2 FQGNSA.

The DNA for the CDR3 is TGTGCCAGCAGCGCTGAGAGCTTTAACACTGAAGCTTTCTTT. Protein: CASSAESFNTEAFF. This chain uses TRBV9 with TRBJ1-1, with D unresolved. This CDR3 is 14 amino acids long. Germline CDR1 reads SGDLS; CDR2 reads YYNGEE. V lost 3 bases to trimming and J lost 2 bases, with 11 bases between them.

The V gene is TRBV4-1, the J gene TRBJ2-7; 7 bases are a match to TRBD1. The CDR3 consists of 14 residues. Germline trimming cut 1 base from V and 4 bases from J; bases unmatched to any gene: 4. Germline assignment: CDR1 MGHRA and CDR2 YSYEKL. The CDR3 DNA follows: TGCGCCAGCAGCCAAGTTGTCAGGGGGTACGAGCAGTACTTC. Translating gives CASSQVVRGYEQYF.

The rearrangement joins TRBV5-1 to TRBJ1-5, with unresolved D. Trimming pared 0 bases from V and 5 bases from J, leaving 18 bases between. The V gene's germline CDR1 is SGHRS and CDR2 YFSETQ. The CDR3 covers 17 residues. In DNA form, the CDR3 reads TGCGCCAGCAGCTTGGTTGCTGCTCCCATGGGCGATCAGCCCCAGCATTTT. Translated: CASSLVAAPMGDQPQHF.

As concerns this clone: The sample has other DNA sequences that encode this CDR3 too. CDR3 loop: CASSHSYNEQFF. The CDR3 DNA sequence: TGTGCCAGCAGCCACTCCTACAATGAGCAGTTCTTC. The rearrangement links TRBV3-1 (or the pseudogene TRBV3-2) to TRBJ2-1; D call uncertain. Germline-derived CDR1 and CDR2 are LGHDT and YNNKEL (reference sequence). The CDR3 length is 12 residues. V was clipped by 3 bases and J by 0 bases, with 0 bases between them.

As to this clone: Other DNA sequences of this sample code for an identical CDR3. The DNA for the CDR3 is TGTGCCAGCAGCCCCGACTACAATGAGCAGTTCTTC. This gives the protein CASSPDYNEQFF. This chain links TRBV7-9 with TRBJ2-1; no firm D call. This CDR3 is built from 12 residues. With 5 bases removed from V and 3 bases from J, the gap between germline ends came to 5 bases. The germline CDR1 and CDR2 sequences are SEHNR and FQNEAQ (reference sequence).

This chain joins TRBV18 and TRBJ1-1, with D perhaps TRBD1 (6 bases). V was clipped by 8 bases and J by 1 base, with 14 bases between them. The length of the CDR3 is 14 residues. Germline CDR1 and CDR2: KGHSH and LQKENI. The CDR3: CASRNGGQNTEAFF. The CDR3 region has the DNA TGTGCCAGCCGAAACGGGGGGCAGAACACTGAAGCTTTCTTT. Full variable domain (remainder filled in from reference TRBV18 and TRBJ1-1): NAGVMQNPRHLVRRRGQEARLRCSPMKGHSHVYWYRQLPEEGLKFMVYLQKENIIDESGMPKERFSAEFPKEGPSILRIQQVVRGDSAAYFCASRNGGQNTEAFFGQGTRLTVV.

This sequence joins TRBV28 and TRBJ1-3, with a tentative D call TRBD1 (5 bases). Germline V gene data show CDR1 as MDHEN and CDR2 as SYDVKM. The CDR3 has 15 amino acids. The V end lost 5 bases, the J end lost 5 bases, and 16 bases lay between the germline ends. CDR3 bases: TGTGCCAGCAGTAGTGGGACCGGGGGGAGAAACACCATATATTTT. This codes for CASSSGTGGRNTIYF.